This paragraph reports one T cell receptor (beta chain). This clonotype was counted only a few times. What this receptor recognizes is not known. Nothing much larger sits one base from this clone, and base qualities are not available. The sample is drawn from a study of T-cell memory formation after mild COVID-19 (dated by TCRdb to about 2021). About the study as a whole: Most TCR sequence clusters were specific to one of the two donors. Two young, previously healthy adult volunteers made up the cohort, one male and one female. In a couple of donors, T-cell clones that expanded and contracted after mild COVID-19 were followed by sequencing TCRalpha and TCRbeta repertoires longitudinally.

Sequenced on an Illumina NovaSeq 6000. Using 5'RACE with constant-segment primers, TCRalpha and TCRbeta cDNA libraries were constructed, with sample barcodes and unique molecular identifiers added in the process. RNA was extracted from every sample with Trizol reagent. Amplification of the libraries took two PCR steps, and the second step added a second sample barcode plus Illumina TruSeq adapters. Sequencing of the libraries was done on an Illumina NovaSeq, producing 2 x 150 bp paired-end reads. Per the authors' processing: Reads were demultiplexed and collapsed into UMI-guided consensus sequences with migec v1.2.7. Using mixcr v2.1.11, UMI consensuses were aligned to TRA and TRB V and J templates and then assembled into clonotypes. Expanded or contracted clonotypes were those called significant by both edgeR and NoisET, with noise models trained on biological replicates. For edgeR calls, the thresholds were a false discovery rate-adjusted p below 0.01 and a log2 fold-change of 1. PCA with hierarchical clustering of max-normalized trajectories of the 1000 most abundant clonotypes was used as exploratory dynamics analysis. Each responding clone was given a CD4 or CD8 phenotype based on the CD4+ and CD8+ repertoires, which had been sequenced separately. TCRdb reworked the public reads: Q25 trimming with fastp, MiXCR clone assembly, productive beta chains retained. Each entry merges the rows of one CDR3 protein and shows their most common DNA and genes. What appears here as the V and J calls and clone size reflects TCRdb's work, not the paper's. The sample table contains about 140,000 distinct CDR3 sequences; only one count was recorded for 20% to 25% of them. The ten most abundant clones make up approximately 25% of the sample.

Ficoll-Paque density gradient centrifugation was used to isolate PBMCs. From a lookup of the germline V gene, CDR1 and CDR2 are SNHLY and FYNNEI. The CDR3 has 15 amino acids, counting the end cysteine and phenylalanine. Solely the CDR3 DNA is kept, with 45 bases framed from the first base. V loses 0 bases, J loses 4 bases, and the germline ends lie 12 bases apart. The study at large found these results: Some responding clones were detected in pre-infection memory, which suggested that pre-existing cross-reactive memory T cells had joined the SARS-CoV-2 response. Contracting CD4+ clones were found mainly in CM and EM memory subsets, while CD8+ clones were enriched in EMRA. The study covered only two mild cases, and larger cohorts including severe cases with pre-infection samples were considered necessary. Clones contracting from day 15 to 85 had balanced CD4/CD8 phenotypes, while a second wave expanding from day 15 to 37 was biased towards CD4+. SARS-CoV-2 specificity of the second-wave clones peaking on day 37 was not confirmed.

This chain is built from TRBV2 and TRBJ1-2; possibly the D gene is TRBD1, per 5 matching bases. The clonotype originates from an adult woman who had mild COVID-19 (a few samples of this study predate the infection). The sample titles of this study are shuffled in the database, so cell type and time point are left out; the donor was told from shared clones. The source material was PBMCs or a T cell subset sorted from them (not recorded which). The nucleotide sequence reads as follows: TGTGCCAGCAGTGAAGCGCGAGGGGCCAGCTATGGCTACACCTTC. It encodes CASSEARGASYGYTF.